This TCR beta chain is drawn from a study of CD8+ T cells in alopecia areata. Study findings and constraints: While tofacitinib was given, many expanded lesional clones persisted in scalp and blood.

The germline V gene has CDR1 SNHLY and CDR2 FYNNEI. The CDR3 is 15 amino acids. The ends were cut back, 1 base at V and 3 bases at J, with 13 bases in the middle. Regarding treatment: oral pan-JAK inhibitor, 5-10 mg twice daily. RNA was isolated and reverse transcribed to cDNA, the sequencing template. The protocol was immunoSEQ multiplex PCR, while the TCRdb copy is restricted to in-frame clones and leaves out a portion. The top ten clones hold 25% of a sample with 130,000 to 150,000 clones, roughly 82% of them seen once. On this clone itself: Its antigen is not identified.

The receptor was isolated from a human donor with alopecia areata. This rearrangement joins TRBV2 to TRBJ2-7, with D uncertain. The sample was CD8+ T cells sorted from blood, taken at week 4, from a patient treated with tofacitinib. This CDR3 is CASSEERLGYYEQYF. The CDR3 DNA reads TGTGCCAGCAGTGAAGAGAGGCTAGGTTACTACGAGCAGTACTTC.